This T cell receptor beta chain was observed in a study of cytomegalovirus exposure and HLA in healthy donors. Overall study results and limits: In a later analysis, HLA-associated TCR beta chains were more clonally expanded than equally common others.

Nominally healthy donors provided the samples, though records likely missed some immune exposures. This CDR3 spans 16 amino acids. Trimming at V came to 0 bases and at J to 5 bases, leaving 5 bases not matched to a gene. Germline V lookup: CDR1 SGHDT, CDR2 YYEEEE. Worth noting for this clone: Its specificity is unknown.

60 Vbeta and 13 Jbeta primers were used in PCR. Data came from immunoSEQ multiplex PCR; TCRdb stores just in-frame clones and leaves some out. The repertoire holds about 77,000 clones, with around 78% as singletons. The source material was PBMCs. This chain connects TRBV5-6 to TRBJ1-6; TRBD1 agrees at 7 bases. The TCR sequence derives from a man between 40 and 49 years old in good health and CMV-seronegative. The CDR3 is CASSLVTGADNSPLHF. The CDR3, as DNA: TGTGCCAGCAGCTTGGTTACAGGGGCGGATAATTCACCCCTCCACTTT.